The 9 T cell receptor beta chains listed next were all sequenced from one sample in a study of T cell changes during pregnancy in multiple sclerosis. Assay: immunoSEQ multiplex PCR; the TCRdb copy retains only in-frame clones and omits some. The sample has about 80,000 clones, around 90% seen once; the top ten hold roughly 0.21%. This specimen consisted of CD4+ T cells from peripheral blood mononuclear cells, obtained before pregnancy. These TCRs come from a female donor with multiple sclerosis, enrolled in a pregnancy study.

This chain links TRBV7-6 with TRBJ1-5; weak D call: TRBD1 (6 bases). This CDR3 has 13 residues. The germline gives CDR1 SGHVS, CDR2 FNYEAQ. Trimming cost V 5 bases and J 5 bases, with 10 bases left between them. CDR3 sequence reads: CASSLDSYQPQHF. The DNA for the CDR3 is TGTGCCAGCAGCCTGGACAGCTATCAGCCCCAGCATTTT.

CDR3 in amino acids: CASSLKEGYGYTF. CDR3 bases: TGTGCCAGCAGTCTTAAGGAGGGCTATGGCTACACCTTC. The chain joins TRBV2 to TRBJ1-2; D uncertain. Trimming took off 5 bases at V and 4 bases at J, with 11 bases between the two ends. The CDR3 extends over 13 amino acids. Germline assignment: CDR1 SNHLY and CDR2 FYNNEI. The full variable domain, in which reference TRBV2 and TRBJ1-2 provide the parts outside the CDR3, is EPEVTQTPSHQVTQMGQEVILRCVPISNHLYFYWYRQILGQKVEFLVSFYNNEISEKSEIFDDQFSVERPDGSNFTLKIRSTKLEDSAMYFCASSLKEGYGYTFGSGTRLTVV.

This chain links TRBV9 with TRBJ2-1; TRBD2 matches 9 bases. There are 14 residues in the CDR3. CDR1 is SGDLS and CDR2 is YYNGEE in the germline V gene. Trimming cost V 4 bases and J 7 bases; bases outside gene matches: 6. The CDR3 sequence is CASSRDSGRNEQFF. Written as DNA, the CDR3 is TGTGCCAGCAGCCGGGACAGCGGGAGGAATGAGCAGTTCTTC.

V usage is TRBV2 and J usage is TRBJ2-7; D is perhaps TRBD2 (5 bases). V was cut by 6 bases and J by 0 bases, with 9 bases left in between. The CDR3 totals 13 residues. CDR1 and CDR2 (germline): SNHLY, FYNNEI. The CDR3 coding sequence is TGTGCCAGCAGCACGGGAACCTCCTACGAGCAGTACTTC. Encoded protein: CASSTGTSYEQYF.

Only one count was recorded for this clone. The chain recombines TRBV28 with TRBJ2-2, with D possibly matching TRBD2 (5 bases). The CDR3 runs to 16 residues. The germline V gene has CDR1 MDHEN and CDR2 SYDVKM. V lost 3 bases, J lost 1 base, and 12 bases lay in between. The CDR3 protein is CASSLSGGENTGELFF. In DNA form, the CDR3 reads TGTGCCAGCAGTTTGAGCGGAGGAGAGAACACCGGGGAGCTGTTTTTT.

For the CDR3, the DNA is TGTGCCAGCAGACGCCCAGGGCGAGAGCCCCAGCATTTT. The encoded protein is CASRRPGREPQHF. This rearrangement joins TRBV28 to TRBJ1-5; the D gene is possibly TRBD1 (5 bases). Between the trimmed V and J ends, which lost 6 bases and 8 bases, there was a span of 14 bases. CDR1 is MDHEN and CDR2 is SYDVKM in the germline V gene. This CDR3 has 13 amino acids.

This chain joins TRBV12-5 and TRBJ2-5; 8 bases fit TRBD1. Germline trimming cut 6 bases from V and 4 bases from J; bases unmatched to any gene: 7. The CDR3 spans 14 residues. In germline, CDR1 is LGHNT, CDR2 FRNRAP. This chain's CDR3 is CASGGLGQGETQYF. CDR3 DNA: TGTGCTAGTGGCGGACTCGGACAGGGAGAGACCCAGTACTTC.

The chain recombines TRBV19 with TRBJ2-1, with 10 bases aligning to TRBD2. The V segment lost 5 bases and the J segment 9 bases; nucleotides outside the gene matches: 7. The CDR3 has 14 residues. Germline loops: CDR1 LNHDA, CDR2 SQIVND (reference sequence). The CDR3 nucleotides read TGTGCCAGTAGTTCCAGCGGGAGGGCCTTTGAGCAGTTCTTC. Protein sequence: CASSSSGRAFEQFF.

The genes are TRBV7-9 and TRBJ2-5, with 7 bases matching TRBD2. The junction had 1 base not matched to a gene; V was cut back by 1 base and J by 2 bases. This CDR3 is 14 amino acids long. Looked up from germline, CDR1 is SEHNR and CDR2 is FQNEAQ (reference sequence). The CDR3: CASSLGLAQETQYF. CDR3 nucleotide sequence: TGTGCCAGCAGCTTAGGACTAGCTCAAGAGACCCAGTACTTC.